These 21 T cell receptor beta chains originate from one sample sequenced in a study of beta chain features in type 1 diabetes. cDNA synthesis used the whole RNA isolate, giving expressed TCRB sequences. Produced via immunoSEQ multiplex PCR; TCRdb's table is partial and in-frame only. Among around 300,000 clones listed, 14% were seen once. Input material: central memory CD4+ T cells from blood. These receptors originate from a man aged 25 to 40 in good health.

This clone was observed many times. The CDR3 bases are TGTGCCAGCAGCTTACAGGGGACAATAATTAATTCACCCCTCCACTTT. This sequence encodes CASSLQGTIINSPLHF. V is TRBV5-4 and J is TRBJ1-6, with 7 bases aligning to TRBD1. The junction had 8 bases not matched to a gene; V was cut back by 2 bases and J by 6 bases. Germline assignment: CDR1 SGHNT and CDR2 YYREEE (reference sequence). This CDR3 comprises 16 residues.

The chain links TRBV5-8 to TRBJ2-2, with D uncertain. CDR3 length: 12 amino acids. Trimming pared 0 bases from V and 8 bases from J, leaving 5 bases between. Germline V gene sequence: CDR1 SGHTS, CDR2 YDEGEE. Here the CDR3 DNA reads TGTGCCAGCAGCTTGGACGGAGGGGAGCTGTTTTTT. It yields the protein CASSLDGGELFF.

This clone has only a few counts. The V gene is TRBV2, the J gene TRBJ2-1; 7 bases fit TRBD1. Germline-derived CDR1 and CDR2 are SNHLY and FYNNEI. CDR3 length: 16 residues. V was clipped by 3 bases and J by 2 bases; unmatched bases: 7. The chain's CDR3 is CASSDLRGNTYNEQFF. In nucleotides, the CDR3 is TGTGCCAGCAGTGATCTCAGGGGGAACACCTACAATGAGCAGTTCTTC.

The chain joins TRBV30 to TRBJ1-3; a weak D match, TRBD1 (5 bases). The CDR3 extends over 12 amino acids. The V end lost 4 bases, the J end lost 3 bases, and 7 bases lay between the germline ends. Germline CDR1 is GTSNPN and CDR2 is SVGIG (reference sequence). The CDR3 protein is CAWKRGGNTIYF. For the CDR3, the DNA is TGTGCCTGGAAGAGGGGTGGAAACACCATATATTTT.

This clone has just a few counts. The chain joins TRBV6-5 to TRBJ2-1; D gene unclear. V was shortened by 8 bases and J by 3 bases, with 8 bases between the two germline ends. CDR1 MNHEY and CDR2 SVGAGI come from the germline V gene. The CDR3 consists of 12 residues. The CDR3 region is CASGYGYNEQFF. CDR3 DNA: TGTGCCAGCGGCTACGGCTACAATGAGCAGTTCTTC.

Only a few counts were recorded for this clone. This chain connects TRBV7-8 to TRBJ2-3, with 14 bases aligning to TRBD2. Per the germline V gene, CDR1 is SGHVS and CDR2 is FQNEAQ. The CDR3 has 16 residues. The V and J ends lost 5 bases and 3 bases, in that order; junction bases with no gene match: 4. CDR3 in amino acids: CASSPGTSGGTDTQYF. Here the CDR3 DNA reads TGTGCCAGCAGCCCCGGGACTAGCGGGGGAACAGATACGCAGTATTTT.

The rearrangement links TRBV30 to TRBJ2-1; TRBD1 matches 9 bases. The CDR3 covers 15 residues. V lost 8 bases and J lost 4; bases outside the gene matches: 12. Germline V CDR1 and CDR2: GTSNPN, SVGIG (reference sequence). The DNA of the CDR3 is TGTGCCGGTAAAGCCGGGACAGGGTTGTACAATGAGCAGTTCTTC. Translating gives CAGKAGTGLYNEQFF.

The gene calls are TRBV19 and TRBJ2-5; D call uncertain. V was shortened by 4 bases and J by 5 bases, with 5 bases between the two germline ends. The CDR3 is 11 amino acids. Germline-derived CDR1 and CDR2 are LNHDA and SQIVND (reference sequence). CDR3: CASSNSETQYF. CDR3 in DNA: TGTGCCAGTAGTAACTCCGAGACCCAGTACTTC.

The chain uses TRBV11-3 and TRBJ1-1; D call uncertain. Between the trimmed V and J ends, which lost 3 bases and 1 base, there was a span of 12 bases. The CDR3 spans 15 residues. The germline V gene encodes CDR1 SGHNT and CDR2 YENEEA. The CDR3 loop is CASSLARAGNTEAFF. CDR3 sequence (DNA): TGTGCCAGCAGCTTGGCCCGGGCGGGGAACACTGAAGCTTTCTTT.

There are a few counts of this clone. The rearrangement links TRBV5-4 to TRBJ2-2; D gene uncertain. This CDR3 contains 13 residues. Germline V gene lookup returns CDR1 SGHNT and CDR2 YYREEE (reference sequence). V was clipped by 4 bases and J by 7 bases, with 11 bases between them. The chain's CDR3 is CASSPLEYGELFF. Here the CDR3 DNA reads TGTGCCAGCAGCCCCCTGGAGTACGGGGAGCTGTTTTTT.

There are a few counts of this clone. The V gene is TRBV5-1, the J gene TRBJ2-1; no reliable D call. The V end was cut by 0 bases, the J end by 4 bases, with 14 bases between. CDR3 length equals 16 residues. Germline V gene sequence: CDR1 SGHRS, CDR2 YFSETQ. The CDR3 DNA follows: TGCGCCAGCAGCTTGGTTGAGAACAGCCCTTACAATGAGCAGTTCTTC. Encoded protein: CASSLVENSPYNEQFF.

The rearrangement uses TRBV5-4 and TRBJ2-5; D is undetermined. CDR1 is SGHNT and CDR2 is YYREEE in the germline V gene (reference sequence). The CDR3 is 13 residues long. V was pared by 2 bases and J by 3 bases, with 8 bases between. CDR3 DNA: TGTGCCAGCAGCTTTGTAGGAGAAGAGACCCAGTACTTC. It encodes CASSFVGEETQYF. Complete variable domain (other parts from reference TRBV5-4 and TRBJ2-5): ETGVTQSPTHLIKTRGQQVTLRCSSQSGHNTVSWYQQALGQGPQFIFQYYREEENGRGNFPPRFSGLQFPNYSSELNVNALELDDSALYLCASSFVGEETQYFGPGTRLLVL.

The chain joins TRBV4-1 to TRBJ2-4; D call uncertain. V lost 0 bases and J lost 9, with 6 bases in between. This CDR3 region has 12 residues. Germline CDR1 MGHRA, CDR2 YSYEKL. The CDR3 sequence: CASSQDHRIQYF. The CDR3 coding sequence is TGCGCCAGCAGCCAAGATCACCGCATTCAGTACTTC.

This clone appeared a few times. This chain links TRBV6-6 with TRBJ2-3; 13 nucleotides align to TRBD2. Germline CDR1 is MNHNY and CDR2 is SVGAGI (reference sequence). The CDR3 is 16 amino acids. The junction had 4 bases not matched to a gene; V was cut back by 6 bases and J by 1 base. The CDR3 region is CASRPGLAGGTDTQYF. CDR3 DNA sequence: TGTGCCAGCAGACCCGGACTAGCGGGGGGCACAGATACGCAGTATTTT.

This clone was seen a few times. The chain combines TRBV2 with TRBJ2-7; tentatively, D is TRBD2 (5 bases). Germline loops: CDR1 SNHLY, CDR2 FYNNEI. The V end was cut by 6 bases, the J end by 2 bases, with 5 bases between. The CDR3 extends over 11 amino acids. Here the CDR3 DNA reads TGTGCCAGCAGGGAGGCCTACGAGCAGTACGTC. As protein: CASREAYEQYV.

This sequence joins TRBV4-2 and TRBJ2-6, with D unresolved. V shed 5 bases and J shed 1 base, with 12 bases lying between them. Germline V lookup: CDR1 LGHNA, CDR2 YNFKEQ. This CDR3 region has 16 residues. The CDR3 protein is CASSNDVGSGANVLTF. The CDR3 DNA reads TGTGCCAGCAGCAACGACGTGGGTTCTGGGGCCAACGTCCTGACTTTC.

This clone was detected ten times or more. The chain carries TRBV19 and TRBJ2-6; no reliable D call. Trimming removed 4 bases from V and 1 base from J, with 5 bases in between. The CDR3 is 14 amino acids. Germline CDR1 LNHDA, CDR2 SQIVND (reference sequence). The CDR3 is CASSTQSGANVLTF. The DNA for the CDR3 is TGTGCCAGTAGTACCCAATCTGGGGCCAACGTCCTGACTTTC.

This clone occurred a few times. CDR3 sequence (DNA): TGCAGTGCTAGATCGGGGACTGAAGCTTTCTTT. Protein: CSARSGTEAFF. V usage is TRBV20-1 and J usage is TRBJ1-1; D not certain. The V and J ends lost 2 bases and 5 bases respectively, with 6 bases between them. The CDR3 loop spans 11 amino acids. CDR1 DFQATT and CDR2 SNEGSKA come from the germline V gene (reference sequence).

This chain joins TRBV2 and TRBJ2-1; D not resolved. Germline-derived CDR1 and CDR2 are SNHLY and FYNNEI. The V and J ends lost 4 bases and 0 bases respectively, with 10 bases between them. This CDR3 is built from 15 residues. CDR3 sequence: CASSVGVLSYNEQFF. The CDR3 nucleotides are TGTGCCAGCAGTGTTGGGGTCCTCTCCTACAATGAGCAGTTCTTC.

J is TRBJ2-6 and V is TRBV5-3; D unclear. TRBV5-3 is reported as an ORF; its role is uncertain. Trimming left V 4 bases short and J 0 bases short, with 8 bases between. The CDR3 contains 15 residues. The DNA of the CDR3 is TGTGCCAGAAGCGAATTACACTCTGGGGCCAACGTCCTGACTTTC. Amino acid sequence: CARSELHSGANVLTF.

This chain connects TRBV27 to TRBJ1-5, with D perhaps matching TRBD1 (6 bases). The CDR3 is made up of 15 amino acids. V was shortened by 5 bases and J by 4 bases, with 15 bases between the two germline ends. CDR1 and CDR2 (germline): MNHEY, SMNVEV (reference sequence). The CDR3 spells CASSLIQGGNQPQHF. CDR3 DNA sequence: TGTGCCAGCAGTCTGATACAGGGAGGGAATCAGCCCCAGCATTTT.